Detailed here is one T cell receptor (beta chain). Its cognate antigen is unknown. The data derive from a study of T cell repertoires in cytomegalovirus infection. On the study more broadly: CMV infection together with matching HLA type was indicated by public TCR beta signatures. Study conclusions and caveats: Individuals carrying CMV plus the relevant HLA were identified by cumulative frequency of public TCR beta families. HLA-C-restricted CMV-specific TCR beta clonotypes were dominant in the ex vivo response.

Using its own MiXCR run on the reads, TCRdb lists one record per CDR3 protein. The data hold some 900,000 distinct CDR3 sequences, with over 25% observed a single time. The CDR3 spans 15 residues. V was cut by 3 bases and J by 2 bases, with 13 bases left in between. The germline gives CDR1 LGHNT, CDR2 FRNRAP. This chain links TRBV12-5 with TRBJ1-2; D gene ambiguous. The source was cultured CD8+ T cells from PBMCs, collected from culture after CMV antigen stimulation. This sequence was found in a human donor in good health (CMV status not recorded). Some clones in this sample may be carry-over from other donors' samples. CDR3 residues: CASGLEGSINYGYTF. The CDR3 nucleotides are TGTGCTAGTGGTTTAGAGGGCTCTATCAACTATGGCTACACCTTC.